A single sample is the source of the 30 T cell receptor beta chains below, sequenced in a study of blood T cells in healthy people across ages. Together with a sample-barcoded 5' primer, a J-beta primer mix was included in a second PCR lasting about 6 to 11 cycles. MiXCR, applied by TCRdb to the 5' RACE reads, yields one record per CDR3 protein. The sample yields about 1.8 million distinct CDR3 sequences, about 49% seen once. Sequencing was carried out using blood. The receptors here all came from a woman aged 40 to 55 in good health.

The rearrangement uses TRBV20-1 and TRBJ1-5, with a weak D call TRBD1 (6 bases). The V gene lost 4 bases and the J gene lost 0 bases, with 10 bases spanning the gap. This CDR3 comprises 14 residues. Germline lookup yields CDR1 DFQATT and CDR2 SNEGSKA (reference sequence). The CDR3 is CSATRTDSNQPQHF. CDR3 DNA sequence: TGCAGTGCTACCCGGACAGATAGCAATCAGCCCCAGCATTTT.

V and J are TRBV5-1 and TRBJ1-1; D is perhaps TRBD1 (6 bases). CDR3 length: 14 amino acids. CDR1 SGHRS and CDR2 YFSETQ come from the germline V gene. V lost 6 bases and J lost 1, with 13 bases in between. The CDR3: CASNQGPGNTEAFF. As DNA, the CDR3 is TGCGCCAGCAACCAGGGGCCCGGGAACACTGAAGCTTTCTTT.

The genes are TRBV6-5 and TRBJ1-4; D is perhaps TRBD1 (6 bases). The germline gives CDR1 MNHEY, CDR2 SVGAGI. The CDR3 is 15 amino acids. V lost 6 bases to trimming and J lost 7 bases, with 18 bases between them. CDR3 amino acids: CASSPRGGASEKLFF. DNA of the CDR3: TGTGCCAGCAGCCCGAGGGGGGGTGCTAGTGAAAAACTGTTTTTT.

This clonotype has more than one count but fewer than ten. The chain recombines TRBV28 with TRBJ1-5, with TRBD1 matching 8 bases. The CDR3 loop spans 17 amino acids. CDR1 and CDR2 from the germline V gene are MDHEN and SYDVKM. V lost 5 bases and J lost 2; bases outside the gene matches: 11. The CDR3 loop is CASSPISGTGGNQPQHF. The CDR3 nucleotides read TGTGCCAGCAGTCCTATTAGTGGGACAGGAGGCAATCAGCCCCAGCATTTT.

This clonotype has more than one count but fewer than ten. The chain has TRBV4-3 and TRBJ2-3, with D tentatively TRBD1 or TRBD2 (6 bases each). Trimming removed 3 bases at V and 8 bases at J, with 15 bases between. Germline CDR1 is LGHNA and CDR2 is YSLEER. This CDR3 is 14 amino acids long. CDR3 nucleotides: TGCGCCAGCAGCCAGTGGGTTAAGGGGGGTACGCAGTATTTT. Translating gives CASSQWVKGGTQYF.

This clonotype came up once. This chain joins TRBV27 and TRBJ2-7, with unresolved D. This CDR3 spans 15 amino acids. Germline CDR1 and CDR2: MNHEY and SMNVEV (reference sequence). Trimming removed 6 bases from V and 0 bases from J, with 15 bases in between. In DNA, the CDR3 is TGTGCCAGCAGGTTAAGGCCCGAGAGCTCCTACGAGCAGTACTTC. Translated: CASRLRPESSYEQYF.

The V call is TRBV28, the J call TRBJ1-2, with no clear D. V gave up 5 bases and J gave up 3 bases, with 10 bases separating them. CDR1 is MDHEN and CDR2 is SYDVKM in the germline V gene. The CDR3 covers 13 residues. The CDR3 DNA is TGTGCCAGCAGTAGTCCGGATTACTATGGCTACACCTTC. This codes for CASSSPDYYGYTF.

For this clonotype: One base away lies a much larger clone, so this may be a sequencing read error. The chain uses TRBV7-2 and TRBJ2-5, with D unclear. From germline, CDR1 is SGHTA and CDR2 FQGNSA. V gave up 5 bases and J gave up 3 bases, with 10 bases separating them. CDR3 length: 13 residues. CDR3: CASSVFAKETQYF. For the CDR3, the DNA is TGTGCCAGCAGCGTCTTCGCGAAAGAGACCCAGTACTTC.

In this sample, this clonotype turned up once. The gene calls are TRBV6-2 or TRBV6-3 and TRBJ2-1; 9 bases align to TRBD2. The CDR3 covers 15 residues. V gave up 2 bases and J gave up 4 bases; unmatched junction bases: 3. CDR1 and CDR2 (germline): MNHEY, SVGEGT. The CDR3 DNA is TGTGCCAGCAGTTACGTAGCGGGGGTGTACAATGAGCAGTTCTTC. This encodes CASSYVAGVYNEQFF.

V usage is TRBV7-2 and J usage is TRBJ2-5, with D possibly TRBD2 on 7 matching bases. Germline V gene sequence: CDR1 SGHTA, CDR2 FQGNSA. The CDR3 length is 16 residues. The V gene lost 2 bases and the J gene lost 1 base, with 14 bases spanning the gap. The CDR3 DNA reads TGTGCCAGCAGCTTATCCCTAGGGGGGGGCCAAGAGACCCAGTACTTC. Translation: CASSLSLGGGQETQYF.

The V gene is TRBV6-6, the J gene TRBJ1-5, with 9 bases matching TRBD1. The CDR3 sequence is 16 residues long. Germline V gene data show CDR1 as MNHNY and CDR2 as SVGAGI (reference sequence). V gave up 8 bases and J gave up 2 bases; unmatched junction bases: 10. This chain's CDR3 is CASRDRGQGGNQPQHF. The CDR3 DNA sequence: TGTGCCAGCCGAGACCGGGGACAGGGAGGCAATCAGCCCCAGCATTTT.

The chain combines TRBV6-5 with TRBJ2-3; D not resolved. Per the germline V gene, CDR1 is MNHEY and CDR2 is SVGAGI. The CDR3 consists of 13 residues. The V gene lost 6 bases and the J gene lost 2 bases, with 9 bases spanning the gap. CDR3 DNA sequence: TGTGCCAGCAGACAAGACGACACAGATACGCAGTATTTT. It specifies CASRQDDTDTQYF.

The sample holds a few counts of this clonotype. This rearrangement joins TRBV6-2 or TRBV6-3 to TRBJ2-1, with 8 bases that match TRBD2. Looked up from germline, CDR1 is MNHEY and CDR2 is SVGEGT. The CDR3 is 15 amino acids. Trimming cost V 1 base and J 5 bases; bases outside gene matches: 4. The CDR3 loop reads CASSYWRGDHNEQFF. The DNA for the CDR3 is TGTGCCAGCAGTTACTGGCGGGGGGACCACAATGAGCAGTTCTTC.

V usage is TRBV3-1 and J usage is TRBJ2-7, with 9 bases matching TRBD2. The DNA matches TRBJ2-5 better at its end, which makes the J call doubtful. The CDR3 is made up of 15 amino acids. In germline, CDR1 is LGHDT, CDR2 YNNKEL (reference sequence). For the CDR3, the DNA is TGTGCCAGCAGCCGGACTAGCGTAGGGGCGGGGACCCAGTACTTC. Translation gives CASSRTSVGAGTQYF.

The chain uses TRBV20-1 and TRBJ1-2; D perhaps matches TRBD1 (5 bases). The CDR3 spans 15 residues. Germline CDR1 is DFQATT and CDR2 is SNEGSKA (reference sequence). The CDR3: CTCRDQLRADYGYTF. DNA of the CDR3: TGCACTTGCAGGGACCAACTTAGGGCGGACTATGGCTACACCTTC.

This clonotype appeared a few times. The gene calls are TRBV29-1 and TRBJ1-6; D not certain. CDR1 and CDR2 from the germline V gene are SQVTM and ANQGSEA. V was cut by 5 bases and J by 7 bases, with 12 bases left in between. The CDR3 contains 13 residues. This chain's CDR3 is CSVQVAMNSPLHF. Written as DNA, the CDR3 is TGCAGCGTTCAGGTGGCTATGAATTCACCCCTCCACTTT.

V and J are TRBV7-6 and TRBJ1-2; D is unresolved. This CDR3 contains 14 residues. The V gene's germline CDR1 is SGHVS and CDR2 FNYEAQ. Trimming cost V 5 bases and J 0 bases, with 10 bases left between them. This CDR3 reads CASSRGASNYGYTF. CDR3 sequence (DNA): TGTGCCAGCAGCCGCGGCGCCTCTAACTATGGCTACACCTTC. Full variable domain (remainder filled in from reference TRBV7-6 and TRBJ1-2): GAGVSQSPRYKVTKRGQDVALRCDPISGHVSLYWYRQALGQGPEFLTYFNYEAQQDKSGLPNDRFSAERPEGSISTLTIQRTEQRDSAMYRCASSRGASNYGYTFGSGTRLTVV.

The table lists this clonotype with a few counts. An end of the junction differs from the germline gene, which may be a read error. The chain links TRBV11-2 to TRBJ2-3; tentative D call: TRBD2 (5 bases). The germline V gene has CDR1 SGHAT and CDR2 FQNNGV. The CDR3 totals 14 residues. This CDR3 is CASSLERFGDTQYF. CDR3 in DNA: TGTGCCAGCAGTTTAGAGCGGTTTGGGGATACGCAGTATTTT.

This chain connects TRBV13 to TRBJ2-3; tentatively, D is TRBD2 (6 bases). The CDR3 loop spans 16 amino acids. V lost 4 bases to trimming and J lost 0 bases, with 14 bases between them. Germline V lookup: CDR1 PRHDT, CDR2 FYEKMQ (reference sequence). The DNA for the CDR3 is TGTGCCAGCAGCTCGGAGCGGGTGCATAGCACAGATACGCAGTATTTT. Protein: CASSSERVHSTDTQYF. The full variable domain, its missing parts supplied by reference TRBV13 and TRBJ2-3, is AAGVIQSPRHLIKEKRETATLKCYPIPRHDTVYWYQQGPGQDPQFLISFYEKMQSDKGSIPDRFSAQQFSDYHSELNMSSLELGDSALYFCASSSERVHSTDTQYFGPGTRLTVL.

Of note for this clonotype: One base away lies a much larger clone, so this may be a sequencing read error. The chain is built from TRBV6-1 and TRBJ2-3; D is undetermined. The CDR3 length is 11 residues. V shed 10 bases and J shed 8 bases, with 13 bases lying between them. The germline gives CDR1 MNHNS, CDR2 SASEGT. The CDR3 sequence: CANFTSATQYF. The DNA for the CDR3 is TGTGCCAACTTTACATCTGCTACGCAGTATTTT.

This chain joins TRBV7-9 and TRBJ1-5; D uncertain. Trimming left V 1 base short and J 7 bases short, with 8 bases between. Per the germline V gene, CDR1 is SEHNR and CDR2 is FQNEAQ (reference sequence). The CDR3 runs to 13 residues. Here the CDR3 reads CASSLDYTQPQHF. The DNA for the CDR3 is TGTGCCAGCAGCTTAGACTACACCCAGCCCCAGCATTTT.

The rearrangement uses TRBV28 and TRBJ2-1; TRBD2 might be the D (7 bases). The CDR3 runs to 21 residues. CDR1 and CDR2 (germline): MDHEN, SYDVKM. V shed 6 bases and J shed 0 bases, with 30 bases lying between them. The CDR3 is CASRSYGGPRSSGVSYNEQFF. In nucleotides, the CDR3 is TGTGCCAGCAGATCCTACGGGGGGCCAAGGAGTAGCGGTGTCTCCTACAATGAGCAGTTCTTC.

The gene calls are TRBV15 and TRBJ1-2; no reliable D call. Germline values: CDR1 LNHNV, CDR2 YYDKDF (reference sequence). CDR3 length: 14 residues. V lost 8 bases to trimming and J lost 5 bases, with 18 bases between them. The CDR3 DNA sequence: TGTGCCACCCGCAAGGGAGAACCATCTTATGGCTACACCTTC. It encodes CATRKGEPSYGYTF.

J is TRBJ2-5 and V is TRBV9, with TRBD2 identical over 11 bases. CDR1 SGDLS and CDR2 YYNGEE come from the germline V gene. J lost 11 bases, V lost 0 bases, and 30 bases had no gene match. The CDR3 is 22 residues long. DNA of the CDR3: TGTGCCAGCAGCGTAGGCAGGGGTTTGGGGCTAGCGGGGGGATTTTCCTACAATGAGCAGTACTTC. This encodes CASSVGRGLGLAGGFSYNEQYF.

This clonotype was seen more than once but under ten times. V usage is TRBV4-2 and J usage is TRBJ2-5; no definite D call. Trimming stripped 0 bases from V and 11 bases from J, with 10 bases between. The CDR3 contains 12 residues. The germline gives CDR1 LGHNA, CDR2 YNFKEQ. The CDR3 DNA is TGTGCCAGCAGCCAAGATCCCAAATTGCAGTACTTC. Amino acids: CASSQDPKLQYF.

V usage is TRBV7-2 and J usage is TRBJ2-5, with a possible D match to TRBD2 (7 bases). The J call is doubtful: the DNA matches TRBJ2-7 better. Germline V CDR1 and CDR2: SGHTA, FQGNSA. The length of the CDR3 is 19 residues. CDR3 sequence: CASSWDKPAGIYGVYEQYF. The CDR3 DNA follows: TGTGCCAGCAGCTGGGACAAACCAGCGGGGATCTACGGGGTCTACGAGCAGTACTTC.

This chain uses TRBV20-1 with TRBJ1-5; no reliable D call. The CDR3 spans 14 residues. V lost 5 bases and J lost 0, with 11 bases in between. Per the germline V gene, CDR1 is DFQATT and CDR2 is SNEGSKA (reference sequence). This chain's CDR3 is CSAEKDISNQPQHF. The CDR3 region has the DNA TGCAGTGCTGAAAAAGACATTAGCAATCAGCCCCAGCATTTT.

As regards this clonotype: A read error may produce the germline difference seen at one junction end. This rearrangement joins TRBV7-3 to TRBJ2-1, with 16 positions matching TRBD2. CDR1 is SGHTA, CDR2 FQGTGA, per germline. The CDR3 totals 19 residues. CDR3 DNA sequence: TGTGCCAGCAGCCCAACGGGACTAGCGGGGGGGTTCCTTTACAGTGAGCAGTTCTTC. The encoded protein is CASSPTGLAGGFLYSEQFF.

The DNA of the CDR3 is TGCAGTGCTAGCTCAGGGCGGGGCACCGGGGAGCTGTTTTTT. This encodes CSASSGRGTGELFF. V is TRBV20-1 and J is TRBJ2-2; perhaps TRBD2 as D (6 bases). Deletions cut 3 bases from V and 4 bases from J, with 12 bases between. The germline CDR1 and CDR2 sequences are DFQATT and SNEGSKA (reference sequence). The CDR3 has 14 residues.

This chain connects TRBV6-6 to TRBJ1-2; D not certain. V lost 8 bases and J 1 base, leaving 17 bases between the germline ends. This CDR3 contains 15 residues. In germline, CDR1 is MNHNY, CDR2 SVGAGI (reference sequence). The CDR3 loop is CASEGRPTFNYGYTF. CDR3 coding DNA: TGTGCCAGCGAGGGCAGACCCACCTTTAACTATGGCTACACCTTC.